This TCR beta chain was documented in a study of regulatory T cells in long-lasting Graves disease. Building the TCR beta libraries relied on iRepertoire HTBI primers, and CDR3 regions underwent Arm-PCR. MiXCR was run by TCRdb on the multiplex PCR reads, yielding one entry per CDR3 protein. The profile covers roughly 250,000 distinct CDR3 sequences, with about 18% appearing a single time and around 13% taken by the ten largest. This sample's time point: newly diagnosed GD, antithyroid drugs for less than 3 months. The TCR library used RNA extracted from PBMCs. This clonotype was seen at least ten times. Its antigen is not known. Points from the study as a whole: Persistent disease favored TRBV28, TRBJ1-2 and TRBJ2-5. Persistent Graves' patients showed less TCR diversity than newly diagnosed ones.

From germline, CDR1 is LGHDT and CDR2 YNNKEL (reference sequence). The CDR3 totals 15 residues. The V and J ends lost 4 bases and 8 bases, in that order; junction bases with no gene match: 10. These records were also assigned to another study, of T cells in Graves' hyperthyroidism and ophthalmopathy. From that second work: Any patient presenting with uncontrolled infection, other autoimmune disease, pregnancy or lactation was left out. The HTBI primer set was used in a first-round RT-PCR of the TCR CDR3.

The V and J genes are TRBV3-1 and TRBJ1-2; TRBD1 matches at 10 bases. The sample here was peripheral blood mononuclear cells (PBMCs), taken at new diagnosis, from a patient treated with antithyroid drugs. The TCR comes from a woman aged 25 to 39 with Graves disease. CDR3 coding DNA: TGTGCCAGCAGCCGAGGGACAGGGGTTCAAAACGGCTACACCTTC. It translates to CASSRGTGVQNGYTF.